This TCR beta chain comes out of a study of blood T cell repertoires in COVID-19 (dated by TCRdb to between 2020 and 2021). Notes on the research overall: The collaborator samples originated in the United States, Italy and Spain and spanned the acute and convalescent phases of COVID-19. The prospective study material was composed of cDNA or gDNA derived from T cells, B-cell-depleted T cells, or PBMCs. Deeply sampled blood TCRbeta repertoires from subjects exposed to, actively infected with, or recovered from COVID-19 were included in the dataset. A freely available public database, intended as a resource for researchers studying the immune response to SARS-CoV-2, is where the repertoires were released. The samples were drawn from the first 160 participants of the ongoing ImmuneRACE study and from roughly 1,300 subjects provided by 6 global collaborators. A de-identified subject ID, COVID-19 status, age in years and sex were almost always included in the sample metadata. HLA class I and class II types, where available, came from metadata supplied by the sample provider rather than from assay-based typing.

The paper's findings and limits, for the study overall: Clinical and demographic metadata were provided uncurated, with the amount varying by source and participant.

The CDR3 covers 13 residues, taking in both the cysteine and the phenylalanine. Only the CDR3 part of the read is kept: 39 bases, read in frame from the first base. The V and J ends are trimmed by 1 base and 4 bases, leaving 7 bases between them. CDR1 and CDR2 were assigned from the germline V gene as SGHTA and FQGNSA. TCRbeta CDR3 regions were amplified from genomic DNA by means of the immunoSEQ Assay, a bias-controlled multiplex PCR. The original methods were these. Within the assay, amplification of reference gene primers was used to estimate how many nucleated cells each sample contained. Sequence reads were collapsed and filtered to measure the absolute abundance of every unique TCRbeta CDR3 rearrangement. For each sample, productive Simpson clonality was calculated as the square root of Simpson's diversity index across productive rearrangements. TCRdb re-hosts the immuneACCESS table, in-frame sequences only. Its copies lack some clones; in the studies checked, an unresolved V gene accounts for under half of them, and the cause for the rest is not known. Clone size and V and J calls were adopted from that table, with D and trimming inferred from the DNA. This sample has about 78,000 clones in its table, and roughly 86% of those were observed once. The ten top clones hold around 1.9% of the sample.

Whole blood was collected in K2EDTA tubes by collaborating institutions according to the institutions' own protocols. For TCRbeta analysis, collaborators shipped samples as frozen whole blood, isolated PBMCs, or DNA extracted from either of those sample types. The sample holds one count of this clone. Its antigen target is currently unknown. Base quality data are lacking; no much larger clone is found one base away. The chain employs TRBV7-2 and TRBJ2-5; a weak D assignment points to TRBD2 (6 bases agree). The specimen sequenced was peripheral blood. The clonotype was recovered from a woman in her fifties or sixties with acute or convalescent COVID-19. The bases are TGTGCCAGCAGCTTAGTGGGAGGAGAGACCCAGTACTTC. This codes for CASSLVGGETQYF.